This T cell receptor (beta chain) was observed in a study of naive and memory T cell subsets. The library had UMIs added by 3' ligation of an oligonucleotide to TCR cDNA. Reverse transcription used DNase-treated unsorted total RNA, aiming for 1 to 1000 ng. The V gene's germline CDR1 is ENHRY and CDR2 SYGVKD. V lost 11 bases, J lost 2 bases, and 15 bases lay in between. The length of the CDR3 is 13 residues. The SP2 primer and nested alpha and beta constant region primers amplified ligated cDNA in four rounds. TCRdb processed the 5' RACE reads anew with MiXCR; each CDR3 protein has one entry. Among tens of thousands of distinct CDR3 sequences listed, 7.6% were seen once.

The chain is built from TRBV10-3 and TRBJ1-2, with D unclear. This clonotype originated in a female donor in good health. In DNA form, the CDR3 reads TGTGCCGCCTACTCAGTCCTGAACTATGGCTACACCTTC. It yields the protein CAAYSVLNYGYTF.